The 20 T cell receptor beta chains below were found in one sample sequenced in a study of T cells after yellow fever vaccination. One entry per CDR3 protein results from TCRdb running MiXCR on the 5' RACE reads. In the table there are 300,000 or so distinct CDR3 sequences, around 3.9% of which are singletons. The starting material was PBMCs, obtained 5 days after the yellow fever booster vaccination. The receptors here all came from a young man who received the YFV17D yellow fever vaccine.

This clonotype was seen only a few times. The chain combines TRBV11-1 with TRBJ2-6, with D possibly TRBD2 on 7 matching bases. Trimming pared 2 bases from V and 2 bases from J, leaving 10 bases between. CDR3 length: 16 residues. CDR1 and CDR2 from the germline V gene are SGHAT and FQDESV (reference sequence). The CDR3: CASSLWGGPGANVLTF. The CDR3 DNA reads TGTGCCAGCAGCTTATGGGGGGGGCCTGGGGCCAACGTCCTGACTTTC.

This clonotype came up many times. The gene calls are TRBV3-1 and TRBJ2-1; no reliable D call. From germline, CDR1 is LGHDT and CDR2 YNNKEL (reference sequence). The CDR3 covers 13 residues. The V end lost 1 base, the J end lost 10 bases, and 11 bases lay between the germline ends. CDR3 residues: CASSQGGIGEQFF. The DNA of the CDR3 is TGTGCCAGCAGCCAAGGAGGTATAGGGGAGCAGTTCTTC.

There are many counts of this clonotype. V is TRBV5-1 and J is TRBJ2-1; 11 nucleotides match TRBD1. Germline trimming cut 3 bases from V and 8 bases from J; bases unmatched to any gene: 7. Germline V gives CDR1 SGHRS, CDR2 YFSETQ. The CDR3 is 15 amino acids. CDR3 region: CASSSSGTGGDEQFF. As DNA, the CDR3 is TGCGCCAGCAGCTCATCCGGGACAGGGGGAGATGAGCAGTTCTTC.

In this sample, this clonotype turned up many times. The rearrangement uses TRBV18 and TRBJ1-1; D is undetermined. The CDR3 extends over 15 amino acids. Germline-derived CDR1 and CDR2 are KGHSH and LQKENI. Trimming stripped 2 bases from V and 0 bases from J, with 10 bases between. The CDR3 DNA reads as TGTGCCAGCTCACCAGACACGGAGATGAACACTGAAGCTTTCTTT. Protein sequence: CASSPDTEMNTEAFF.

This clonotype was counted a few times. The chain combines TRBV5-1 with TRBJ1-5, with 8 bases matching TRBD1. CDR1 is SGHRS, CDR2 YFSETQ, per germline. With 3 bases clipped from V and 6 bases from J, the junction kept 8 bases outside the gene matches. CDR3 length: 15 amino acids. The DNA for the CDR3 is TGCGCCAGCAGCTGGGGGACAGGTAATAGTCAGCCCCAGCATTTT. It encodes CASSWGTGNSQPQHF.

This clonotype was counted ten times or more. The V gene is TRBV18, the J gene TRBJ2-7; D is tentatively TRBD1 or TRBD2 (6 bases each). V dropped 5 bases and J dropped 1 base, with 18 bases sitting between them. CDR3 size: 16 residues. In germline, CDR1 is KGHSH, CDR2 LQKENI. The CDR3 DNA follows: TGTGCCAGCTCAGAAGGACCGGGGGCAGGATCCTACGAGCAGTACTTC. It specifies CASSEGPGAGSYEQYF.

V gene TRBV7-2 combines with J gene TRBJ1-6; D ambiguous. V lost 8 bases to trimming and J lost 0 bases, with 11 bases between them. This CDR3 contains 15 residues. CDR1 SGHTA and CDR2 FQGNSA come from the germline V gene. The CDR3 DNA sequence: TGTGCCAGCCTTGATCGGAGCTCCTATAATTCACCCCTCCACTTT. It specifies CASLDRSSYNSPLHF.

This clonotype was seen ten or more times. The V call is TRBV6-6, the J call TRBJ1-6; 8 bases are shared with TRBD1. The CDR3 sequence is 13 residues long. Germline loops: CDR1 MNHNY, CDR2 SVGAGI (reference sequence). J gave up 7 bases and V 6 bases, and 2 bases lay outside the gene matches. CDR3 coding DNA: TGTGCCAGCAGGGGACAGGCCAATTCACCCCTCCACTTT. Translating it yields CASRGQANSPLHF.

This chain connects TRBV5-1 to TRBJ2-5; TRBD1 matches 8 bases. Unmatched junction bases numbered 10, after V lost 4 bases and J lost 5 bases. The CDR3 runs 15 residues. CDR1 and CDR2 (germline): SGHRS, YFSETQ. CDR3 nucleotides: TGCGCCAGCAGCATATCCTGGACAGGGTTTGAGACCCAGTACTTC. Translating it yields CASSISWTGFETQYF.

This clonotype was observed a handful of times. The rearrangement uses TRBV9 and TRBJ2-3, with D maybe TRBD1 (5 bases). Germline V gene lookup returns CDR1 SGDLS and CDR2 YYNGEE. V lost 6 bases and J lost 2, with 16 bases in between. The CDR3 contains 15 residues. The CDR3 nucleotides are TGTGCCAGCACCGTGCAGGGAAGAGTCACAGATACGCAGTATTTT. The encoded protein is CASTVQGRVTDTQYF.

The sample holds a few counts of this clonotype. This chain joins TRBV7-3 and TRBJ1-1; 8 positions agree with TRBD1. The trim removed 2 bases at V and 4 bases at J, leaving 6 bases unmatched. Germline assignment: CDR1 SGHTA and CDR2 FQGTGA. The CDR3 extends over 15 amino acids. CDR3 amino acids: CASSLRDRTSTEAFF. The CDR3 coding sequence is TGTGCCAGCAGCTTACGGGACAGGACGAGCACTGAAGCTTTCTTT.

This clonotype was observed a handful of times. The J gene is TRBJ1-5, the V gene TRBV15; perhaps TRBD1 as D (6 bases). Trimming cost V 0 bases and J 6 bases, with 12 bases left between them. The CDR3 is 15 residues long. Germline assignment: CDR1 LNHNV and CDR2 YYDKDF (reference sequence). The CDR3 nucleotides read TGTGCCACCAGCAGAGATCCGCCAGGGGTTCAGCCCCAGCATTTT. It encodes CATSRDPPGVQPQHF.

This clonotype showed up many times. The CDR3 sequence is CASSLREGRGYTF. CDR3 bases: TGTGCCAGCAGTTTAAGGGAGGGACGTGGCTACACCTTC. The chain recombines TRBV12-3 or TRBV12-4 with TRBJ1-2; weak D call: TRBD1 (5 bases). V lost 2 bases, J lost 7 bases, and 11 bases lay in between. This CDR3 spans 13 amino acids.

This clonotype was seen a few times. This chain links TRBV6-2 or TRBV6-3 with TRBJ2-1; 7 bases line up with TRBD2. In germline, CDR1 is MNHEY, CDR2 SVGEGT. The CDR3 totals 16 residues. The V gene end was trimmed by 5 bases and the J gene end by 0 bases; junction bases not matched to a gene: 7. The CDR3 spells CASSGPGGGSYNEQFF. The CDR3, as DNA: TGTGCCAGCAGTGGCCCTGGCGGGGGCTCCTACAATGAGCAGTTCTTC.

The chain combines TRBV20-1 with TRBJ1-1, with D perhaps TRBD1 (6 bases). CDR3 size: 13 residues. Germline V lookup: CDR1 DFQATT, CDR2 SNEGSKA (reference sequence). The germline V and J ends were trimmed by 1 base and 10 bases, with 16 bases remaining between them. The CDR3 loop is CSARGGPPGAAFF. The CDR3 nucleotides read TGCAGTGCTAGAGGGGGGCCCCCGGGTGCAGCTTTCTTT.

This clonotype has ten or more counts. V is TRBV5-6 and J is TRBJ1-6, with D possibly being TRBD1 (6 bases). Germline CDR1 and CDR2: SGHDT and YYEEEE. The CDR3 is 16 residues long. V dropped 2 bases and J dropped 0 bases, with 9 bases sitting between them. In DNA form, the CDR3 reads TGTGCCAGCAGCTTAGGGGGGGGCTCCTATAATTCACCCCTCCACTTT. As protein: CASSLGGGSYNSPLHF. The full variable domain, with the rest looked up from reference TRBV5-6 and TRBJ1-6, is DAGVTQSPTHLIKTRGQQVTLRCSPKSGHDTVSWYQQALGQGPQFIFQYYEEEERQRGNFPDRFSGHQFPNYSSELNVNALLLGDSALYLCASSLGGGSYNSPLHFGNGTRLTVT.

The CDR3 loop reads CASSPRRGLTPLHF. DNA for the CDR3: TGTGCCAGCTCACCCCGGCGGGGCCTAACGCCCCTCCACTTT. This sequence joins TRBV18 and TRBJ1-6; D is perhaps TRBD1 (5 bases). With 3 bases removed from V and 13 bases from J, the gap between germline ends came to 16 bases. From germline, CDR1 is KGHSH and CDR2 LQKENI. The CDR3 has 14 amino acids.

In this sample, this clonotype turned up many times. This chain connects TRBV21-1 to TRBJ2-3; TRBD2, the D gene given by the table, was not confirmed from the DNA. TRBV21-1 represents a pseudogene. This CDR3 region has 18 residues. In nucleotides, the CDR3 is TGTGCCAGCAGCAGAGGGACTAGCGGGGGGAAAAGCACAGATACGCAGTATTTT. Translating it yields CASSRGTSGGKSTDTQYF.

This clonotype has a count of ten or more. The CDR3 DNA is TGCGCCAGCAGCTTGTTAAGGGCAGGGAGTAATGAGCAGTTCTTC. Residues: CASSLLRAGSNEQFF. V usage is TRBV5-1 and J usage is TRBJ2-1, with D perhaps given as TRBD1 or TRBD2 (5 bases each). The CDR3 has 15 residues. Trimming removed 1 base at V and 7 bases at J, with 15 bases between. Germline V gene sequence: CDR1 SGHRS, CDR2 YFSETQ.

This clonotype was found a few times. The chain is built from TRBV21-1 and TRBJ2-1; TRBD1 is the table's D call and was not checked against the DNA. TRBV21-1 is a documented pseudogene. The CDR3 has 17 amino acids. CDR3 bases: TGTGCCAGCAGCAAAGAGAGGTCCGGACGGGGGAACAATGAGCAGTTCTTC. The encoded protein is CASSKERSGRGNNEQFF.